This T cell receptor beta chain was identified during a study of shared clonotypes between healthy human individuals. The length of the CDR3 is 16 residues. V lost 0 bases to trimming and J lost 7 bases; unmatched junction nucleotides: 6. Germline V gene data show CDR1 as ENHRY and CDR2 as SYGVKD. Regarding this clone: Its specificity is unknown.

Replicate PCRs from sorted subsets contained approximately 220 ng DNA, which is roughly 30,000 T cell genomes. Libraries were prepared by immunoSEQ multiplex PCR; TCRdb keeps only in-frame clonotypes and omits some of them. The sample lists 1 million to 1.3 million clones, about 80% occurring once. General study findings and limits: Sharing across four donors was highest in naive CD4 (around 5%) and lowest in memory CD8 (0.4%). The diversity represented, both genetic and in exposure history, was limited by few donors.

CD45RA+ naive and CD45RA-negative memory subsets were separated from CD4+ cells. Sequencing used memory CD4+ T cells from PBMCs. Regarding subset: CD45RA-negative fraction. This chain uses TRBV10-3 with TRBJ2-2; 9 bases are shared with TRBD1. This sequence originates from a man in his late teens or twenties in good health. Some clones in this sample may be carry-over from other donors' samples. The CDR3 reads CAISESRTGVRGELFF. CDR3 nucleotide sequence: TGTGCCATCAGTGAGTCGCGGACAGGGGTTCGCGGGGAGCTGTTTTTT.